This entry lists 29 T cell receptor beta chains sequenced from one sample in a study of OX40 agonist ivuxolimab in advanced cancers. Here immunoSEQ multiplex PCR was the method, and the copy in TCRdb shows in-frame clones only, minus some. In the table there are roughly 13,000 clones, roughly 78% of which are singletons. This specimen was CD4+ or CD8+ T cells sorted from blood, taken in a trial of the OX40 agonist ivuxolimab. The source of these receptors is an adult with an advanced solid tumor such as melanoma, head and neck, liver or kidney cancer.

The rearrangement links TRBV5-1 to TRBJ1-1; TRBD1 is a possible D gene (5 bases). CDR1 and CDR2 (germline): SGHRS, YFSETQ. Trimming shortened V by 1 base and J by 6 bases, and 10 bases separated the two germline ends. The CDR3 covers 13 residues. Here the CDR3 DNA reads TGCGCCAGCAGCTTGTGGGGCACCTCTGAAGCTTTCTTT. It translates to CASSLWGTSEAFF.

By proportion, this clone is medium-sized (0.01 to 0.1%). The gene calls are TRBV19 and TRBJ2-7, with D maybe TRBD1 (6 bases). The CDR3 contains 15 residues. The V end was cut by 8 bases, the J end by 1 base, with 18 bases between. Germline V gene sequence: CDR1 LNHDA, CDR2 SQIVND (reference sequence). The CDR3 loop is CASGYQGGESYEQYF. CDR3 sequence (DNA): TGTGCCAGTGGATATCAAGGGGGAGAATCCTACGAGCAGTACTTC. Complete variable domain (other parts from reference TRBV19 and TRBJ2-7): DGGITQSPKYLFRKEGQNVTLSCEQNLNHDAMYWYRQDPGQGLRLIYYSQIVNDFQKGDIAEGYSVSREKKESFPLTVTSAQKNPTAFYLCASGYQGGESYEQYFGPGTRLTVT.

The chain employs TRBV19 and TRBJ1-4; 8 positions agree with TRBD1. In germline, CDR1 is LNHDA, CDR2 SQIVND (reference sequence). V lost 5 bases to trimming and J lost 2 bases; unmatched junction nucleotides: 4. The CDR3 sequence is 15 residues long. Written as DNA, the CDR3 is TGTGCCAGTAGTTTCCACAGGGGGACTAATGAAAAACTGTTTTTT. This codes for CASSFHRGTNEKLFF.

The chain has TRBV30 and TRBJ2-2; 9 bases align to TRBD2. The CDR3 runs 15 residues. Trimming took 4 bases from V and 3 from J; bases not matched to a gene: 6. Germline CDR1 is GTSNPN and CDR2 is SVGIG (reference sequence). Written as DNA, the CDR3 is TGTGCCTGGAAGTCTAGCGGGGTCGACACCGGGGAGCTGTTTTTT. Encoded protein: CAWKSSGVDTGELFF.

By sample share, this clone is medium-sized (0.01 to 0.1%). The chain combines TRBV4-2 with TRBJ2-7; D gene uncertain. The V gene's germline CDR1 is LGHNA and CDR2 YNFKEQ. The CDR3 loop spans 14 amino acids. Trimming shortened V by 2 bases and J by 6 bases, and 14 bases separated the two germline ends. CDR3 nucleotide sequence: TGTGCCAGCAGCCAAACAGCCTCTTCGCCCGAGCAGTACTTC. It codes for CASSQTASSPEQYF.

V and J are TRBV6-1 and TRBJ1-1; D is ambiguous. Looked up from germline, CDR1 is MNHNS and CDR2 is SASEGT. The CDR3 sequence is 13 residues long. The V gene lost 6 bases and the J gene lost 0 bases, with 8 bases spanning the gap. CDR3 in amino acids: CASRGVLNTEAFF. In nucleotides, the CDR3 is TGTGCCAGCAGGGGAGTTTTGAACACTGAAGCTTTCTTT.

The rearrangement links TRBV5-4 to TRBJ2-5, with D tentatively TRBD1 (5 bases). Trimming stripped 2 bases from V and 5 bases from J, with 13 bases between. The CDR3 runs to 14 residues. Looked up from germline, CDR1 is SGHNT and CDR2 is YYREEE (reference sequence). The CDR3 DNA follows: TGTGCCAGCAGCTTTAATCTAGGGGTGGAGACCCAGTACTTC. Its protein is CASSFNLGVETQYF.

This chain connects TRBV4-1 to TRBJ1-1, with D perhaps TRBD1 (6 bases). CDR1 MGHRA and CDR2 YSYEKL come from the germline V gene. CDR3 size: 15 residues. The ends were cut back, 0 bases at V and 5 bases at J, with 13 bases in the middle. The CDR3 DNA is TGCGCCAGCAGCCAAGAGGTGACAGGAGGGACTGAAGCTTTCTTT. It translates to CASSQEVTGGTEAFF.

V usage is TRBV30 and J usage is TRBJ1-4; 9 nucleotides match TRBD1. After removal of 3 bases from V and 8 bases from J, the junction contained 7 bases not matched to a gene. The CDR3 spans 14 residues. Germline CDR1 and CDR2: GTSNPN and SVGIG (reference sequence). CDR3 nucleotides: TGTGCCTGGAGCGGGACAGGGCGACGGGAAAAACTGTTTTTT. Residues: CAWSGTGRREKLFF.

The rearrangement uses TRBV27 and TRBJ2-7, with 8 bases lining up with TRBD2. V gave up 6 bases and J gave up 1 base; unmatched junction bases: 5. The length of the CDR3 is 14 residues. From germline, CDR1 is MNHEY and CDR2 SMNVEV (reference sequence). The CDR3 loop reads CASRNSGASYEQYF. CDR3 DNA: TGTGCCAGCAGAAATAGCGGGGCTTCCTACGAGCAGTACTTC.

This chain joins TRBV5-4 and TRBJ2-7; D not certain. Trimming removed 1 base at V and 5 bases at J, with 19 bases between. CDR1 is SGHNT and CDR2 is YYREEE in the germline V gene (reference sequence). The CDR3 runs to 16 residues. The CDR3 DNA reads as TGTGCCAGCAGCTTGTTCCTTGTGGGTGCATACGACGAGCAGTACTTC. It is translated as CASSLFLVGAYDEQYF.

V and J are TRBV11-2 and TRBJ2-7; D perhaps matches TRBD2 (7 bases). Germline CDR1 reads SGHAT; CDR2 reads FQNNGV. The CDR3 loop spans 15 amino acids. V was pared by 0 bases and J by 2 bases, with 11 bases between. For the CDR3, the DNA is TGTGCCAGCAGCTTAGAAGGGGGGGCACCCTACGAGCAGTACTTC. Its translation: CASSLEGGAPYEQYF.

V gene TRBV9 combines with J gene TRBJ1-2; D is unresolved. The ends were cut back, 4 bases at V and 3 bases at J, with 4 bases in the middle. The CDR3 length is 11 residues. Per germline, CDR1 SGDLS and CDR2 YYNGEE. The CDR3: CASSSHYGYTF. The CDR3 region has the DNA TGTGCCAGCAGCTCTCACTATGGCTACACCTTC.

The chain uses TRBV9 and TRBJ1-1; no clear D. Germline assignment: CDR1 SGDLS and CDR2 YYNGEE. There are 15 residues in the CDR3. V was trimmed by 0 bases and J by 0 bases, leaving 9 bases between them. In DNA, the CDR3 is TGTGCCAGCAGCGTAGCACGGAATATGAACACTGAAGCTTTCTTT. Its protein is CASSVARNMNTEAFF.

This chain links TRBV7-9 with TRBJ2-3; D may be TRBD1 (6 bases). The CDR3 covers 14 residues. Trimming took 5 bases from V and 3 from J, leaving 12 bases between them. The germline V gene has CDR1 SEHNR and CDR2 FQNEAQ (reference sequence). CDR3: CASSEQGRTDTQYF. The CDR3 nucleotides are TGTGCCAGCAGCGAACAGGGTAGGACAGATACGCAGTATTTT.

The CDR3 reads CATSAHSSGPQHF. DNA of the CDR3: TGTGCCACCAGCGCACACAGTAGTGGGCCCCAGCATTTT. The chain uses TRBV15 and TRBJ1-5; the D is unclear. The V gene lost 5 bases and the J gene lost 9 bases, with 14 bases spanning the gap. The V gene's germline CDR1 is LNHNV and CDR2 YYDKDF (reference sequence). This CDR3 contains 13 residues.

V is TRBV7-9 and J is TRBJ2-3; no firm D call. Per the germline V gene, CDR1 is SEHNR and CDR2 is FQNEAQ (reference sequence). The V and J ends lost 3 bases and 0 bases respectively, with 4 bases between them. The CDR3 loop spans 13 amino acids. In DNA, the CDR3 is TGTGCCAGCAGCTTGTTGAGCACAGATACGCAGTATTTT. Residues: CASSLLSTDTQYF.

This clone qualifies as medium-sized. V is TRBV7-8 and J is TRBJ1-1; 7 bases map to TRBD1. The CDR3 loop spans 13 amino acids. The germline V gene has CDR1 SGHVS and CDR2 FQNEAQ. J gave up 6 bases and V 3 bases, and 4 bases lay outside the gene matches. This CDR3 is CASSLTGSAEAFF. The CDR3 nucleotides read TGTGCCAGCAGCTTGACAGGGTCTGCTGAAGCTTTCTTT.

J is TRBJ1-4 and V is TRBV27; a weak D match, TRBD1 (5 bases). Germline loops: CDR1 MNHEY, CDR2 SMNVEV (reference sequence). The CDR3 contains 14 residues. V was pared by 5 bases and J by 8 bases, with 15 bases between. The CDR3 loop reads CASSPRIRDEKLFF. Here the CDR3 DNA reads TGTGCCAGCAGTCCTAGGATCCGGGACGAAAAACTGTTTTTT.

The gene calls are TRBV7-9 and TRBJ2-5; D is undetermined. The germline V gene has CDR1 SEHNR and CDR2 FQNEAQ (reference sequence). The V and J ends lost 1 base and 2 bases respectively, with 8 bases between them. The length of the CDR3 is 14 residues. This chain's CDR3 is CASSLEGRQETQYF. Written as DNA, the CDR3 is TGTGCCAGCAGCTTAGAGGGCAGGCAAGAGACCCAGTACTTC.

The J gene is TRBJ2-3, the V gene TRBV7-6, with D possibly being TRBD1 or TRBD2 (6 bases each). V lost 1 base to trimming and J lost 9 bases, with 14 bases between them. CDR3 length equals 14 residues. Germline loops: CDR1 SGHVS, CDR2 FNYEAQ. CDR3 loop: CASSLGGVGATQYF. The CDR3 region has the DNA TGTGCCAGCAGCTTAGGGGGGGTGGGGGCCACGCAGTATTTT.

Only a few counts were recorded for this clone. CDR3: CASGLESEQYF. CDR3 bases: TGTGCCAGCGGGTTGGAGTCCGAGCAGTACTTC. The V call is TRBV5-8, the J call TRBJ2-7; D is uncertain. The CDR3 loop spans 11 amino acids. Trimming shortened V by 7 bases and J by 6 bases, and 11 bases separated the two germline ends. Germline V gene sequence: CDR1 SGHTS, CDR2 YDEGEE.

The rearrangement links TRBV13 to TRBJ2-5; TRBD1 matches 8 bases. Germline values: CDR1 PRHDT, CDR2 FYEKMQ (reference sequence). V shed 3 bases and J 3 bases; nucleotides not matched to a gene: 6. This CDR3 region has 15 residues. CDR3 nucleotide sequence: TGTGCCAGCAGCTTTACCGAGGACAGGGAAGAGACCCAGTACTTC. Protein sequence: CASSFTEDREETQYF.

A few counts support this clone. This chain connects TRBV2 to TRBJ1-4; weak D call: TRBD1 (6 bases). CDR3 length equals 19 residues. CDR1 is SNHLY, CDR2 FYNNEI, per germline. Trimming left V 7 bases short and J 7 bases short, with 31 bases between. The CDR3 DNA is TGTGCCAGCATGGGGACAAGGGACCGCTCGGGGGGAAGATCTGAAAAACTGTTTTTT. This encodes CASMGTRDRSGGRSEKLFF. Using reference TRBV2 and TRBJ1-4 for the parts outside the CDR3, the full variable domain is EPEVTQTPSHQVTQMGQEVILRCVPISNHLYFYWYRQILGQKVEFLVSFYNNEISEKSEIFDDQFSVERPDGSNFTLKIRSTKLEDSAMYFCASMGTRDRSGGRSEKLFFGSGTQLSVL.

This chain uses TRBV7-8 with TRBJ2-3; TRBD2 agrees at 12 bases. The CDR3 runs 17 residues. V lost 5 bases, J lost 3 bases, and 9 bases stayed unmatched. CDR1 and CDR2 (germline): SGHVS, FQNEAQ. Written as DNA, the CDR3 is TGTGCCAGCAGCGCTCGGACTAGCGGGAAGAGGACAGATACGCAGTATTTT. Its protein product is CASSARTSGKRTDTQYF. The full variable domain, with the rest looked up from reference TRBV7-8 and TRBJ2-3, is GAGVSQSPRYKVAKRGQDVALRCDPISGHVSLFWYQQALGQGPEFLTYFQNEAQLDKSGLPSDRFFAERPEGSVSTLKIQRTQQEDSAVYLCASSARTSGKRTDTQYFGPGTRLTVL.

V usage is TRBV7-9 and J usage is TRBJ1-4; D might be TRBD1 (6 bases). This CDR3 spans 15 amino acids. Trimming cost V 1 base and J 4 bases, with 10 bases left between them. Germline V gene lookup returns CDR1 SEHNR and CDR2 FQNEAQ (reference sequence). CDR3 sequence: CASSLGGGLNEKLFF. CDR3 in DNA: TGTGCCAGCAGCTTAGGTGGGGGCCTTAATGAAAAACTGTTTTTT.

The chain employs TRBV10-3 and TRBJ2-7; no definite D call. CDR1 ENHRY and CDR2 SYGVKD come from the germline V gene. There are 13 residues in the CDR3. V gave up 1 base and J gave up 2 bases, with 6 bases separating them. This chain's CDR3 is CAISEYKAYEQYF. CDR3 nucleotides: TGTGCCATCAGTGAGTATAAGGCCTACGAGCAGTACTTC.

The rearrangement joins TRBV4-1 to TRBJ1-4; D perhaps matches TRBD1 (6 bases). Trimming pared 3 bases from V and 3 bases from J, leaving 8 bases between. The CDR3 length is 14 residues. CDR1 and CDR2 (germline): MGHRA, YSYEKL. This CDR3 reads CASSQGAANEKLFF. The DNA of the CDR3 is TGCGCCAGCAGCCAGGGGGCGGCTAATGAAAAACTGTTTTTT.

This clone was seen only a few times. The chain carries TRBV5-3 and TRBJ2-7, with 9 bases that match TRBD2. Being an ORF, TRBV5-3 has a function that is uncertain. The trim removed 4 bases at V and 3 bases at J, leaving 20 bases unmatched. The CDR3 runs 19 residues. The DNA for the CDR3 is TGTGCCAGAAGCCTCCGAGGCGCAGCGGGGGGAACTATTTACTACGAGCAGTACTTC. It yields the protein CARSLRGAAGGTIYYEQYF.